The rows below give T cell receptor beta chains drawn from one sample of a study of blood T cell repertoires in COVID-19. TCRdb's table, derived via immunoSEQ multiplex PCR, lists solely in-frame clones and lacks some. The sample carries about 400,000 clones, around 90% recorded once. Sequencing was carried out using peripheral blood. The source is a man aged 35-49 years with acute or convalescent COVID-19. CDR3s include the opening cysteine and the closing phenylalanine or tryptophan. A D gene is named only where the DNA matches it firmly. Size is stated for part of the rows, as once, few or many counts, or as a class when the clone is expanded.

NA TRBJ1-2 TRBV4-2 NA TGTGCCAGCAGCCAAGATTGGGGGGACTATGGCTACACCTTC CASSQDWGDYGYTF
NA TRBJ2-1 TRBV30 NA TGTGCCTGGAGTGTACACGGGAATGAGCAGTTCTTC CAWSVHGNEQFF
once TRBJ2-7 TRBV7-9 NA TGTGCCAGCAGTAGTATACGGTACGAGCAGTACTTC CASSSIRYEQYF
NA TRBJ2-7 TRBV6-9 NA TGTGCCAGGGGGCGAGGCAAGGCAACCTACGAGCAGTACTTC CARGRGKATYEQYF
NA TRBJ2-4 TRBV6-1 NA TGTGCCAGCAGTGGTTTGGGCAACCTAGCCAAAAACATTCAGTACTTC CASSGLGNLAKNIQYF
NA TRBJ2-7 TRBV10-3 TRBD2 TGTGCCACCTCGGGCGGGAGCCCTTTCGAGCAGTACTTC CATSGGSPFEQYF
NA TRBJ1-3 TRBV15 NA TGTGCCACCAGCATTGAAACAGTCCCCTCTGGAAACACCATATATTTT CATSIETVPSGNTIYF
NA TRBJ1-4 TRBV5-4 NA TGTGCCAGCAGCTTGTTCCGAGGGAATAATGAAAAACTGTTTTTT CASSLFRGNNEKLFF
NA TRBJ2-7 TRBV27 NA TGTGCCACCAAACCAGAACAGGGCTCCTACGAGCAGTACTTC CATKPEQGSYEQYF
NA TRBJ2-7 TRBV7-9 TRBD1 TGTGCCAGCAGCTTTTCGGGACAGACCATCTACGAGCAGTACTTC CASSFSGQTIYEQYF
NA TRBJ1-2 TRBV19 TRBD1 TGTGCCAGTAGCTCATTAGGACAGGCTAACTATGGCTACACCTTC CASSSLGQANYGYTF
NA TRBJ2-1 TRBV27 TRBD2 TGTGCCAGCAGGACTAGCGGGAGCTCCTACAATGAGCAGTTCTTC CASRTSGSSYNEQFF
NA TRBJ1-1 TRBV9 NA TGTGCCAGCAGCGTATCGGGGTGGAACACTGAAGCTTTCTTT CASSVSGWNTEAFF
NA TRBJ2-1 TRBV2 NA TGTGCCGGACAGACGTCCTACAATGAGCAGTTCTTC CAGQTSYNEQFF
NA TRBJ1-2 TRBV4-3 NA TGCGCCAGCAGCCAAGATCCGACAGTGCTCGGTGGCTACACCTTC CASSQDPTVLGGYTF
once TRBJ1-2 TRBV29-1 NA TGCAGCGCTAGGGAGGTGGGTAGTGTGCCCTATGGCTACACCTTC CSAREVGSVPYGYTF
NA TRBJ2-2 TRBV24-1 TRBD1 TGTGCCACCGGGGAAACAGGGGGCGCGAACACCGGGGAGCTGTTTTTT CATGETGGANTGELFF
NA TRBJ1-2 TRBV6-4 NA TGTGCCAGCAGTGACGGTCGCAGGGGCTATGGCTACACCTTC CASSDGRRGYGYTF
NA TRBJ2-1 TRBV3-1/TRBV3-2 TRBD2 TGTGCCAGCAGCCCCTCTAGCGGGAGTCAGTATGAGCAGTTCTTC CASSPSSGSQYEQFF
once TRBJ1-1 TRBV21-1 NA TGTGCCAGCATCAATTGCCAGGGGACAGCCGGAAGAACTGAAGCTTTCTTT CASINCQGTAGRTEAFF
few TRBJ2-7 TRBV6-5 TRBD2 TGTGCCAGCAGTTCTGTCGCTAGCGGGTCCTACGAGCAGTACTTC CASSSVASGSYEQYF
NA TRBJ1-1 TRBV11-2 NA TGTGCCAGCAGCTTAGATCGACAGACGAACACTGAAGCTTTCTTT CASSLDRQTNTEAFF
NA TRBJ2-7 TRBV29-1 TRBD2 TGCAGCGTATGGAGGGCGGGAGGGCCAGCGGAACCCTACGAGCAGTACTTC CSVWRAGGPAEPYEQYF
NA TRBJ1-3 TRBV28 NA TGTGCCAGCAGTTTAGGCAGGGAGGGAAGCTCTGGAAACACCATATATTTT CASSLGREGSSGNTIYF
NA TRBJ2-1 TRBV27 TRBD1 TGTGCCAGCAGTTTATGGACAGGGCCCAATGAGCAGTTCTTC CASSLWTGPNEQFF
few TRBJ1-1 TRBV3-1/TRBV3-2 NA TGTGCCAGCATAGACCCGGGGACTGAAGCTTTCTTT CASIDPGTEAFF
NA TRBJ1-2 TRBV6-5 TRBD1 TGTGCCAGCAGCCGTGGACAGGGGCGAGACTATGGCTACACCTTC CASSRGQGRDYGYTF
NA TRBJ1-2 TRBV29-1 NA TGCAGCGTAGAATTCGGGACATTATATGGCTACACCTTC CSVEFGTLYGYTF
NA TRBJ1-1 TRBV14 TRBD1 TGTGCCAGCAGCCAATGGATAGGACAGGGTTACACTGAAGCTTTCTTT CASSQWIGQGYTEAFF
NA TRBJ2-5 TRBV20-1 NA TGCAGTGAGTCTCAGCAAGAGACCCAGTACTTC CSESQQETQYF
NA TRBJ2-7 TRBV28 NA TGTGCCAGCAGGAAACTTACCTCCTACGAGCAGTACTTC CASRKLTSYEQYF
NA TRBJ2-1 TRBV10-2 NA TGCGCCAGCAGTGAGTCGAGGAGTAGCGATGAGCAGTTCTTC CASSESRSSDEQFF
once TRBJ1-2 TRBV27 NA TGTGCCAGCAGTTTATCGGACAGTTCTAACTATGGCTACACCTTC CASSLSDSSNYGYTF
NA TRBJ2-7 TRBV2 TRBD2 TGTGCCAGCAGTGGGCTAGCGGGAGTACCGGACGAGCAGTACTTC CASSGLAGVPDEQYF
NA TRBJ1-3 TRBV4-3 NA TGCGCCAGCAGCCAAGATCTCGGGCAGGGGCGAAACACCATATATTTT CASSQDLGQGRNTIYF